This T cell receptor beta chain was documented in a study of shared clonotypes between healthy human individuals. Across the study: Serving as donors were a couple of women and a few men, whose ages spanned 18 to 49.

Genomic DNA for unsorted samples was obtained from tens of millions of PBMCs. The assay ran at deep level. Clones were sequenced by immunoSEQ multiplex PCR, and TCRdb holds only the in-frame ones, with some missing. The data contain about 510,000 clones, around 79% of them singletons. With V trimmed by 2 bases and J by 4 bases, 3 bases remained unmatched. Germline V gene lookup returns CDR1 MNHNY and CDR2 SVGAGI (reference sequence). The CDR3 sequence is 14 residues long. V is TRBV6-6 and J is TRBJ1-2; 8 bases are shared with TRBD1. The source of this sequence is a woman aged 35 to 49 in good health. Some clones in this sample may be carry-over from other donors' samples. The sample consisted of PBMCs. The DNA of the CDR3 is TGTGCCAGCAGTTACGGGACAGGCATCTATGGCTACACCTTC. Protein sequence: CASSYGTGIYGYTF.